The 23 T cell receptor beta chains below come from one sample, sequenced in a study of a mutant IDH1 vaccine in newly diagnosed glioma. These receptors have no known antigen. Measured with immunoSEQ multiplex PCR; TCRdb has only the in-frame clones, and not every one. The sample has around 61,000 clones, less than 80% seen once. Time point indicated: week 47, end of study. Topical imiquimod accompanied each vaccine dose, which consisted of 300 ug of mutant IDH1 20-mer peptide. This material consisted of PBMCs, taken from a glioma patient whose treatment included an IDH1 peptide vaccine. The receptors derive from a man aged 50-59 years with glioma.

J is TRBJ2-3 and V is TRBV6-1; the D gene is possibly TRBD2 (7 bases). The CDR3 sequence is 14 residues long. CDR1 and CDR2 from the germline V gene are MNHNS and SASEGT. V was clipped by 8 bases and J by 4 bases, with 16 bases between them. The CDR3 coding sequence is TGTGCCAGCCGCCTAGGGGGGGCCCCAGATACGCAGTATTTT. This encodes CASRLGGAPDTQYF.

V is TRBV9 and J is TRBJ2-2, with TRBD2 as a possible D gene (6 bases). V was cut by 0 bases and J by 3 bases, with 12 bases left in between. The length of the CDR3 is 16 residues. Per germline, CDR1 SGDLS and CDR2 YYNGEE. DNA of the CDR3: TGTGCCAGCAGCGTAGCGGGGGAGCCCTACACCGGGGAGCTGTTTTTT. Its translation: CASSVAGEPYTGELFF.

The gene calls are TRBV29-1 and TRBJ1-5, with TRBD1 matching 9 bases. CDR1 and CDR2 (germline): SQVTM, ANQGSEA. Trimming took 4 bases from V and 4 from J; bases not matched to a gene: 5. The CDR3 runs 14 residues. CDR3 coding DNA: TGCAGCGTTGGCCTTGGGACAGGGAATCAGCCCCAGCATTTT. It encodes CSVGLGTGNQPQHF.

The CDR3 DNA follows: TGTGCCAGCAGCCCGGTAGGAGGGGAGCTGTTTTTT. This translates into CASSPVGGELFF. The chain employs TRBV5-4 and TRBJ2-2; D gene unclear. Per germline, CDR1 SGHNT and CDR2 YYREEE (reference sequence). Trimming took off 4 bases at V and 8 bases at J, with 9 bases between the two ends. CDR3 length equals 12 residues.

V usage is TRBV14 and J usage is TRBJ1-4; perhaps TRBD1 as D (5 bases). This CDR3 has 14 amino acids. The germline gives CDR1 SGHDN, CDR2 FVKESK. Trimming took off 3 bases at V and 5 bases at J, with 10 bases between the two ends. The CDR3 spells CASSQGRGNEKLFF. In DNA form, the CDR3 reads TGTGCCAGCAGCCAGGGCCGGGGGAATGAAAAACTGTTTTTT.

The chain is built from TRBV9 and TRBJ1-4; possibly TRBD1 for D (5 bases). The CDR3 contains 15 residues. V gave up 0 bases and J gave up 4 bases, with 10 bases separating them. Germline assignment: CDR1 SGDLS and CDR2 YYNGEE. CDR3 protein: CASSVAAGNNEKLFF. In DNA, the CDR3 is TGTGCCAGCAGCGTAGCGGCAGGGAATAATGAAAAACTGTTTTTT.

CDR3 in DNA: TGTGCCAGCAGCCAAGATCTAAACAGCTACACTGAAGCTTTCTTT. It encodes CASSQDLNSYTEAFF. V and J are TRBV4-2 and TRBJ1-1; D gene uncertain. The V gene lost 0 bases and the J gene lost 3 bases, with 11 bases spanning the gap. The CDR3 runs 15 residues. Germline-derived CDR1 and CDR2 are LGHNA and YNFKEQ.

The chain combines TRBV10-1 with TRBJ2-7; the D gene could be TRBD1 or TRBD2 (5 bases each). The CDR3 consists of 12 residues. Trimming took off 7 bases at V and 4 bases at J, with 11 bases between the two ends. CDR1 and CDR2 (germline): WNHNN, SYGVQD (reference sequence). CDR3 DNA: TGCGCCAGCACCCGGGGCTTTTACGAGCAGTACTTC. Translating it yields CASTRGFYEQYF.

This clone was counted a few times. The chain combines TRBV10-1 with TRBJ1-1; no definite D call. Germline lookup yields CDR1 WNHNN and CDR2 SYGVQD (reference sequence). The CDR3 consists of 13 residues. Trimming took 2 bases from V and 3 from J, leaving 7 bases between them. The CDR3 DNA follows: TGCGCCAGCAGTGAGACAGCAGACACTGAAGCTTTCTTT. Translating it yields CASSETADTEAFF.

This sequence joins TRBV9 and TRBJ2-2; 11 positions match TRBD2. CDR1 SGDLS and CDR2 YYNGEE come from the germline V gene. J was trimmed by 5 bases and V by 1 base; bases with no gene match: 4. This CDR3 spans 16 amino acids. CDR3 sequence: CASSVLAGGQTGELFF. The DNA of the CDR3 is TGTGCCAGCAGCGTATTAGCGGGGGGGCAAACCGGGGAGCTGTTTTTT.

The chain uses TRBV29-1 and TRBJ2-1, with 7 bases fitting TRBD2. Trimming at V came to 2 bases and at J to 8 bases, leaving 9 bases not matched to a gene. The germline V gene has CDR1 SQVTM and CDR2 ANQGSEA. The length of the CDR3 is 14 residues. CDR3 residues: CSVEKGGAGDEQFF. CDR3 sequence (DNA): TGCAGCGTTGAAAAAGGTGGTGCGGGAGATGAGCAGTTCTTC.

The chain carries TRBV20-1 and TRBJ1-2; D gene ambiguous. With 6 bases removed from V and 8 bases from J, the gap between germline ends came to 4 bases. This CDR3 comprises 8 residues. CDR1 is DFQATT and CDR2 is SNEGSKA in the germline V gene (reference sequence). In nucleotides, the CDR3 is TGCAGTGCGGGGGGCTACACCTTC. Translated: CSAGGYTF.

This rearrangement joins TRBV21-1 to TRBJ1-1; TRBD1, as called in the table, went unchecked against the DNA. TRBV21-1 is a listed pseudogene. This CDR3 comprises 16 residues. In nucleotides, the CDR3 is TGTGCCAGCAGCGGCCGGCCAGGGCCTGGAGACACTGAAGCTTTCTTT. Protein: CASSGRPGPGDTEAFF.

V usage is TRBV19 and J usage is TRBJ1-5; 8 nucleotides line up with TRBD1. This CDR3 contains 15 residues. V lost 5 bases and J lost 5; bases outside the gene matches: 8. CDR1 and CDR2 from the germline V gene are LNHDA and SQIVND (reference sequence). The CDR3, as DNA: TGTGCCAGTAGTCCTCGGGCAGGGGGCGATCAGCCCCAGCATTTT. Translation: CASSPRAGGDQPQHF.

The V call is TRBV6-1, the J call TRBJ1-4, with D perhaps matching TRBD1 (6 bases). The V and J ends lost 6 bases and 8 bases respectively, with 16 bases between them. The CDR3 is made up of 14 amino acids. Looked up from germline, CDR1 is MNHNS and CDR2 is SASEGT. The CDR3 sequence: CASRPRTVAEKLFF. CDR3 DNA sequence: TGTGCCAGCAGGCCGAGGACAGTAGCCGAAAAACTGTTTTTT.

This chain uses TRBV4-3 with TRBJ2-2; the D is unclear. Between the trimmed V and J ends, which lost 0 bases and 0 bases, there was a span of 11 bases. Germline CDR1 and CDR2: LGHNA and YSLEER. This CDR3 is built from 17 residues. CDR3 sequence reads: CASSQDLSVANTGELFF. CDR3 DNA sequence: TGCGCCAGCAGCCAAGATCTATCCGTAGCGAACACCGGGGAGCTGTTTTTT.

This clone was observed at least ten times. The chain links TRBV4-1 to TRBJ2-5; D is uncertain. The CDR3 extends over 15 amino acids. Looked up from germline, CDR1 is MGHRA and CDR2 is YSYEKL. V lost 0 bases to trimming and J lost 1 base, with 9 bases between them. CDR3 nucleotide sequence: TGCGCCAGCAGCCAAGAGTCGGCTATCCAAGAGACCCAGTACTTC. Translating gives CASSQESAIQETQYF.

The chain employs TRBV19 and TRBJ2-3; D possibly corresponds to TRBD2 (6 bases). Germline V gene data show CDR1 as LNHDA and CDR2 as SQIVND (reference sequence). The length of the CDR3 is 13 residues. The germline V and J ends were trimmed by 7 bases and 1 base, with 9 bases remaining between them. DNA for the CDR3: TGTGCCAGTAATGGCGGGGGCACAGATACGCAGTATTTT. Residues: CASNGGGTDTQYF. The full variable domain, rest sourced from reference TRBV19 and TRBJ2-3, is DGGITQSPKYLFRKEGQNVTLSCEQNLNHDAMYWYRQDPGQGLRLIYYSQIVNDFQKGDIAEGYSVSREKKESFPLTVTSAQKNPTAFYLCASNGGGTDTQYFGPGTRLTVL.

This chain joins TRBV6-6 and TRBJ2-3; no firm D call. The CDR3 loop spans 12 amino acids. V was cut by 6 bases and J by 8 bases, with 12 bases left in between. Germline loops: CDR1 MNHNY, CDR2 SVGAGI (reference sequence). The CDR3 bases are TGTGCCAGCAGCCCCCCTAAGGCTACGCAGTATTTT. This sequence encodes CASSPPKATQYF.

V usage is TRBV2 and J usage is TRBJ1-6, with D maybe TRBD1 (5 bases). The CDR3 has 15 residues. Germline CDR1 SNHLY, CDR2 FYNNEI. Deletions cut 3 bases from V and 5 bases from J, with 11 bases between. CDR3 DNA: TGTGCCAGCAGTGATGGGGGATCGAATAATTCACCCCTCCACTTT. It specifies CASSDGGSNNSPLHF. The variable domain in full, completed from reference TRBV2 and TRBJ1-6, reads EPEVTQTPSHQVTQMGQEVILRCVPISNHLYFYWYRQILGQKVEFLVSFYNNEISEKSEIFDDQFSVERPDGSNFTLKIRSTKLEDSAMYFCASSDGGSNNSPLHFGNGTRLTVT.

The V and J genes are TRBV20-1 and TRBJ2-3; D not resolved. Germline loops: CDR1 DFQATT, CDR2 SNEGSKA (reference sequence). This CDR3 is built from 11 residues. Trimming pared 2 bases from V and 2 bases from J, leaving 2 bases between. The CDR3 nucleotides read TGCAGTGCTAGATACACAGATACGCAGTATTTT. This gives the protein CSARYTDTQYF.

This clone was counted a single time. V usage is TRBV5-1 and J usage is TRBJ1-2; D not resolved. The CDR3 is made up of 13 amino acids. Germline V lookup: CDR1 SGHRS, CDR2 YFSETQ. Between the trimmed V and J ends, which lost 6 bases and 3 bases, there was a span of 12 bases. Here the CDR3 reads CASTPDPYYGYTF. CDR3 nucleotides: TGCGCCAGCACCCCGGATCCGTACTATGGCTACACCTTC.

The CDR3 region has the DNA TGCGCCAGCAGCTTCGACTCCCCGGGCTCCTACAATGAGCAGTTCTTC. It yields the protein CASSFDSPGSYNEQFF. This chain connects TRBV5-1 to TRBJ2-1; D remains ambiguous. Trimming removed 2 bases at V and 0 bases at J, with 12 bases between. The germline V gene encodes CDR1 SGHRS and CDR2 YFSETQ. This CDR3 region has 16 residues. Filled out from reference TRBV5-1 and TRBJ2-1, the complete variable domain reads KAGVTQTPRYLIKTRGQQVTLSCSPISGHRSVSWYQQTPGQGLQFLFEYFSETQRNKGNFPGRFSGRQFSNSRSEMNVSTLELGDSALYLCASSFDSPGSYNEQFFGPGTRLTVL.